Listed here is a single T cell receptor beta chain. What it binds is unknown. Sequencing used immunoSEQ v3. Survey-level samples got about 2 million read pairs; deep-level samples got about 5-6 million. Produced via immunoSEQ multiplex PCR; TCRdb's table is partial and in-frame only. The top ten hold 5.7% of the sample, which has about 6,300 clones, around three fifths seen once. This sample was taken from a study of TIL therapy for anti-PD-1-resistant metastatic lung cancer. Across the whole study: Half of patients were current or former smokers. Tumors carried a median roughly 1.5 non-synonymous mutations per megabase. Findings and caveats of the study: TIL cultures after expansion showed higher clonality and lower diversity than baseline tumor (median around 5.9% vs 31%).

Time point reported: pre-treatment sample, taken before nivolumab and TIL therapy. The tumor samples were excised metastases, mostly pleural nodules or supraclavicular lymph nodes. Germline V lookup: CDR1 MDHEN, CDR2 SYDVKM. There are 15 residues in the CDR3. V was shortened by 6 bases and J by 3 bases, with 15 bases between the two germline ends. The source is a person between 25 and 80 years old with non-small cell lung cancer. Source: tumor tissue, taken at baseline. The chain combines TRBV28 with TRBJ1-5; D gene unclear. CDR3 DNA sequence: TGTGCCAGCAGCTTGTGGGGTCCTGCCAATCAGCCCCAGCATTTT. This sequence encodes CASSLWGPANQPQHF.